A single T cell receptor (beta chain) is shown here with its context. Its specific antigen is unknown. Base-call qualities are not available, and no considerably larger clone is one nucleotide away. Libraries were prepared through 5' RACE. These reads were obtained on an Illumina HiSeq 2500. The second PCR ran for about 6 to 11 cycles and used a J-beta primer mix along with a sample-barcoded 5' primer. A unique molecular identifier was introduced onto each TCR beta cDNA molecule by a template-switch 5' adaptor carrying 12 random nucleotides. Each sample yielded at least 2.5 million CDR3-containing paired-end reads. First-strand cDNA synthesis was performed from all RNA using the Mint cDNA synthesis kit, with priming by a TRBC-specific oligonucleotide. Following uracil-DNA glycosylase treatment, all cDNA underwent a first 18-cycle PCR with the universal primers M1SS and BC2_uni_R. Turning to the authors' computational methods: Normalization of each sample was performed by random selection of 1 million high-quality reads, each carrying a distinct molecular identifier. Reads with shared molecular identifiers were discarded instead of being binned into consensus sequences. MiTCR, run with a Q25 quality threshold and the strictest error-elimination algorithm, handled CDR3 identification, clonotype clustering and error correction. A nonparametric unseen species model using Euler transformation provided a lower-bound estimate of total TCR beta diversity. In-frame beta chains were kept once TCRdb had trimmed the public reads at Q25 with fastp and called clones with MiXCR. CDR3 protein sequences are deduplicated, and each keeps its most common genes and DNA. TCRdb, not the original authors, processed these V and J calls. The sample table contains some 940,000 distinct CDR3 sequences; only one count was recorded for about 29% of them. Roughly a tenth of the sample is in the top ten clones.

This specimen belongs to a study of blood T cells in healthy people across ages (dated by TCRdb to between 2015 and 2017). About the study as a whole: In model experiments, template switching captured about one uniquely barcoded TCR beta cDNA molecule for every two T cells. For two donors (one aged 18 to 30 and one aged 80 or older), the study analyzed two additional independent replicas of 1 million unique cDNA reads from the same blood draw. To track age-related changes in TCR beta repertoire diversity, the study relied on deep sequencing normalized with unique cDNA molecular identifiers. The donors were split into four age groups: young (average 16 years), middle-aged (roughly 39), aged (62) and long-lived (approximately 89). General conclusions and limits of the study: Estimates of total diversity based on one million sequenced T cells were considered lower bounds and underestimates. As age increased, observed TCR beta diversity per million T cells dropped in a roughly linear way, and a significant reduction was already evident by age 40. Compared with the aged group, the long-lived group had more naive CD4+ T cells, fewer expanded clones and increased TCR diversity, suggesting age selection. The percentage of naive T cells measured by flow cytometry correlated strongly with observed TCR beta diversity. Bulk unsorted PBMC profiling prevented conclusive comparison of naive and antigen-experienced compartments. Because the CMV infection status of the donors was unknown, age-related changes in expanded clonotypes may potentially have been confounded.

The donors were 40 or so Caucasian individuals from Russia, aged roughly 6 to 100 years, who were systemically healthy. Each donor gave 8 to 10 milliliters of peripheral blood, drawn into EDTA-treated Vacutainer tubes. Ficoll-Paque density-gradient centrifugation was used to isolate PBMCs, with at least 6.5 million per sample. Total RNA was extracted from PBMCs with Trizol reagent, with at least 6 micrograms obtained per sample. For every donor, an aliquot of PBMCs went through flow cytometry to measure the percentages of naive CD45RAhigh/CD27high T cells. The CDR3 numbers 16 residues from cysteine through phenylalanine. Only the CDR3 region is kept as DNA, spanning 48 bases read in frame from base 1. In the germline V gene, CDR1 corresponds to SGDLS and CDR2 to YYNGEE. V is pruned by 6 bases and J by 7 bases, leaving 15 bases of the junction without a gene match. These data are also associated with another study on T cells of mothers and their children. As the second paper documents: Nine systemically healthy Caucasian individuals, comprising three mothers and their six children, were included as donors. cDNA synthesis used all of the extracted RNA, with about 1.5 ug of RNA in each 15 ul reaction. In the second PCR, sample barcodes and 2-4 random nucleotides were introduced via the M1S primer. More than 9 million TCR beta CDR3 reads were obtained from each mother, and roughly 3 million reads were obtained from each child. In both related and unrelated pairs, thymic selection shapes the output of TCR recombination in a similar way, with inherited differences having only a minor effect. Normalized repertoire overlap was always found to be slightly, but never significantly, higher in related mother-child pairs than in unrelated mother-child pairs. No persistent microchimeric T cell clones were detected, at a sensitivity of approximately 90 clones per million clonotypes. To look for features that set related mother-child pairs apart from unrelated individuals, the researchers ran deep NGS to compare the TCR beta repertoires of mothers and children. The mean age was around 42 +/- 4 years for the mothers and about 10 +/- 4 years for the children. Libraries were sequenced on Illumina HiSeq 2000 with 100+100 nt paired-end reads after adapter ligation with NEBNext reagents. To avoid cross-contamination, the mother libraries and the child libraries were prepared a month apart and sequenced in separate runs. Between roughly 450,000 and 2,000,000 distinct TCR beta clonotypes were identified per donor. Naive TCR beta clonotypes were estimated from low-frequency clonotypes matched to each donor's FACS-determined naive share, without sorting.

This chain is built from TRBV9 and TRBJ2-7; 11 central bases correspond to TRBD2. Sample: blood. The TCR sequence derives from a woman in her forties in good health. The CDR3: CASTKGSGGAGDEQYF. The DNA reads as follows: TGTGCCAGCACCAAGGGTAGCGGGGGGGCCGGAGATGAGCAGTACTTC.